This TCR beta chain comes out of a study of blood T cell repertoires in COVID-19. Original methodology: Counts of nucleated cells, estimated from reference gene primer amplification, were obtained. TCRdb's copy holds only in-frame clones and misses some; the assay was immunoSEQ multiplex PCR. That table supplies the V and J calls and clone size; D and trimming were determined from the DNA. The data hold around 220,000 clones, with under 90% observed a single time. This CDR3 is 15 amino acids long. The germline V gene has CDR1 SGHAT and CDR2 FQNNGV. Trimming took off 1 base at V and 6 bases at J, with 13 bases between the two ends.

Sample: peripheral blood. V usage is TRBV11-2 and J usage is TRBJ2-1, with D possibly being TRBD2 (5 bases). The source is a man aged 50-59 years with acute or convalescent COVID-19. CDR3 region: CASSLGGSWTNEQFF. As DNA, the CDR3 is TGTGCCAGCAGCTTAGGAGGGAGCTGGACCAATGAGCAGTTCTTC.